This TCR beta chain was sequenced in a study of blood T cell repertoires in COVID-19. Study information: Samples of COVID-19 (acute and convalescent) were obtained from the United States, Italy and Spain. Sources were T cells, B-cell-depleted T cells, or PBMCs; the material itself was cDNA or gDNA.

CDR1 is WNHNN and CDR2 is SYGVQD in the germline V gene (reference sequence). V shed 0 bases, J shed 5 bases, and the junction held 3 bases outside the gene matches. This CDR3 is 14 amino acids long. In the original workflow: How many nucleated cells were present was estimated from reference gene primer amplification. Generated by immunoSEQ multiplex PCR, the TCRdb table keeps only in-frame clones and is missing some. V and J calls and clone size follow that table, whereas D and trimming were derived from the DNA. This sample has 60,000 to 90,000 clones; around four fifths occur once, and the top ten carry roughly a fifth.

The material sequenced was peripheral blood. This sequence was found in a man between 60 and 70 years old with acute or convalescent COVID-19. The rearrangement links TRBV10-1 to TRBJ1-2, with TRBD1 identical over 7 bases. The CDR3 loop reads CASSESRQGYGYTF. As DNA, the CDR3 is TGCGCCAGCAGTGAGTCGCGACAGGGATATGGCTACACCTTC.